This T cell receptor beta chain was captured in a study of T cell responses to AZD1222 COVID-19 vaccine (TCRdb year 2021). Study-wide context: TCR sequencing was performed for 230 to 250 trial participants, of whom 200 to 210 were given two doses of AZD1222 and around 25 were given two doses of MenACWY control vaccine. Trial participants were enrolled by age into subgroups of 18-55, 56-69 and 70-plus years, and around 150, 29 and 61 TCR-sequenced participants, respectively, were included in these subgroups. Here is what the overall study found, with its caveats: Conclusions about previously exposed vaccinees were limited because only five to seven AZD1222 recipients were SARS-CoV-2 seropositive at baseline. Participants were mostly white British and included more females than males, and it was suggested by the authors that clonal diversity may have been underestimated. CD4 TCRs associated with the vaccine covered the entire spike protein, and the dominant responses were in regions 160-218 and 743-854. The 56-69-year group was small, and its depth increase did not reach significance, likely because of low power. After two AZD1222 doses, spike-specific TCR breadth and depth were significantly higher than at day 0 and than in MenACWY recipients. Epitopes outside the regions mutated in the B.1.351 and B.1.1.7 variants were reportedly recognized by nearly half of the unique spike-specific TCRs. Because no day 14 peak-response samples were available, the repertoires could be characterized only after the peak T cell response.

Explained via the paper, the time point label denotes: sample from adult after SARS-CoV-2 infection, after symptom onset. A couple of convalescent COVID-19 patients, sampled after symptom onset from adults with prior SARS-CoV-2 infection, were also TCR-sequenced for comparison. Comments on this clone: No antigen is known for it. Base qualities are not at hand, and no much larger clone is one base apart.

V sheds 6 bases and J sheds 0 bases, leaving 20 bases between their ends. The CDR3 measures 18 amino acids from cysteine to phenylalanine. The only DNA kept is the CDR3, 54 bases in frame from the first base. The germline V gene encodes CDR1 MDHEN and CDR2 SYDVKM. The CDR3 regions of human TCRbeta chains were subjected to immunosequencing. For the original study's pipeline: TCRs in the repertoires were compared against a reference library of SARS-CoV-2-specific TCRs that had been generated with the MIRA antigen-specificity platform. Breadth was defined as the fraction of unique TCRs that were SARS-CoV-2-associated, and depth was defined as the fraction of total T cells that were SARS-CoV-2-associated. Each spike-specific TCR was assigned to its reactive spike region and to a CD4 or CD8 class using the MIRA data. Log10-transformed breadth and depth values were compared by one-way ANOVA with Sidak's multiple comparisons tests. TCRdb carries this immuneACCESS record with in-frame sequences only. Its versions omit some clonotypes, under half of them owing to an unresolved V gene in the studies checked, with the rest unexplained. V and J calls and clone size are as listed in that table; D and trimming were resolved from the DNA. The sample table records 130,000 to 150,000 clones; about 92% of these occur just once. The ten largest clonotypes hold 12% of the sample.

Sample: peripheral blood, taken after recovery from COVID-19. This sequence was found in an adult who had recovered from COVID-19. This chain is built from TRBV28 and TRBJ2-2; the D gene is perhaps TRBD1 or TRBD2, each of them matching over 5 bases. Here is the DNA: TGTGCCAGCAGGCCTACCCTTTCGGGACGAGCGAACACCGGGGAGCTGTTTTTT. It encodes CASRPTLSGRANTGELFF.